These T cell receptor beta chains were read from a single sample in a study of blood T cell repertoires in COVID-19. This table comes from immunoSEQ multiplex PCR, and its TCRdb copy is limited to in-frame clones, with some not included. The sample yields about 150,000 clones, over 75% seen once. Sequencing was done on a sample of peripheral blood. These receptors all stem from a man in his 70s who had recovered from COVID-19. Each CDR3 is given with its conserved first and last residue. The D gene is left open where the match is weak. Some rows mark clone size as missing; the rest say once, few, many or name a class of expanded clone.

J | D | V | size | DNA | CDR3
TRBJ1-1 | - | TRBV30 | few | TGTGCCTGGACTCCAGGGCCGGCTGAAGCTTTCTTT | CAWTPGPAEAFF
TRBJ2-1 | TRBD2 | TRBV5-5 | - | TGTGCCAGCAGCTTGCTGCTAGCGGGATATAGTACCTACAATGAGCAGTTCTTC | CASSLLLAGYSTYNEQFF
TRBJ1-5 | - | TRBV5-1 | - | TGCGCCAGCAGCCCCGACAGTCTGAATCAGCCCCAGCATTTT | CASSPDSLNQPQHF
TRBJ2-7 | TRBD1 | TRBV18 | many | TGTGCCAGCTCACCGGGGACAGGGACACCCGGAGAGCAGTACTTC | CASSPGTGTPGEQYF
TRBJ1-5 | TRBD1 | TRBV28 | - | TGTGCCAGCAGCCCCCCGGGTTCCAGGGGGTTGTTTCCCCAGCATTTT | CASSPPGSRGLFPQHF
TRBJ2-1 | - | TRBV11-2 | - | TGTGCCAGCAGCCCCGGGGGGGAGACAGGGGGTAAGCAGTTCTTC | CASSPGGETGGKQFF
TRBJ2-3 | TRBD2 | TRBV4-3 | - | TGCGCCAGCAGCCAAACCTGGACTAGCGGGAGAAGGACTAGCACAGATACGCAGTATTTT | CASSQTWTSGRRTSTDTQYF
TRBJ2-7 | TRBD1 | TRBV3-1/TRBV3-2 | - | TGTGCCAGCAGCCTAAGGACAGGGAGCACCGAGCAGTACTTC | CASSLRTGSTEQYF
TRBJ2-1 | TRBD1 | TRBV19 | - | TGTGCCAGTAGTATGGACAGGGATGCCTACAATGAGCAGTTCTTC | CASSMDRDAYNEQFF
TRBJ2-7 | - | TRBV6-2/TRBV6-3 | many | TGTGCCAGCAGTCTTCAGGGGGGATACGAGCAGTACTTC | CASSLQGGYEQYF
TRBJ2-7 | - | TRBV5-1 | once | TGCGCCAGCAGCCCCGGCATCCAGGGTTACGAGCAGTACTTC | CASSPGIQGYEQYF
TRBJ2-3 | TRBD2 | TRBV19 | - | TGTGCCAGTAGCAGACTAGCGGGAGGCGCAGATACGCAGTATTTT | CASSRLAGGADTQYF
TRBJ2-2 | TRBD1 | TRBV15 | - | TGTGCCACCAGCAGAGCGGGACAGGGGAACACCGGGGAGCTGTTTTTT | CATSRAGQGNTGELFF
TRBJ2-1 | TRBD2 | TRBV7-2 | - | TGTGCCAGCAGCTTCCGGGGGGGCCCTCTCAATGAGCAGTTCTTC | CASSFRGGPLNEQFF
TRBJ2-2 | - | TRBV5-1 | - | TGCGCCAGCAGACCGGGGGGCGGGACCAACACCGGGGAGCTGTTTTTT | CASRPGGGTNTGELFF
TRBJ1-3 | - | TRBV6-1 | - | TGTGCCAGCAGTGACGGGGGTCGGCCTGGAAACACCATATATTTT | CASSDGGRPGNTIYF
TRBJ2-4 | - | TRBV21-1 | - | TGTGCCAGCAGCAAACCGGGTAGCGGGCCTCCCAAGATAAACATTCAGTACTTC | CASSKPGSGPPKINIQYF
TRBJ1-4 | - | TRBV5-1 | - | TGCGCCAGCAACAGGGAAGGGACTAATGAAAAACTGTTTTTT | CASNREGTNEKLFF
TRBJ1-2 | - | TRBV6-6 | - | TGTGCCAGCAGCGACCAGACAGTTCCCTATGGCTACACCTTC | CASSDQTVPYGYTF
TRBJ1-1 | TRBD1 | TRBV6-5 | - | TGTGCCAGCATCTTGACAGGGGGGGAGGGCACTGAAGCTTTCTTT | CASILTGGEGTEAFF
TRBJ1-2 | TRBD1 | TRBV7-9 | - | TGTGCCAGCAGCTTAGGGGACAGGGCCGAGGCGAGCTATGGCTACACCTTC | CASSLGDRAEASYGYTF
TRBJ2-5 | - | TRBV25-1 | - | TGTGCCAGCAGTGAGTCGACAGTACAAGAGACCCAGTACTTC | CASSESTVQETQYF
TRBJ2-5 | TRBD2 | TRBV4-1 | - | TGCGCCAGCAGCCTGGGGGGGGTAGAAGAGACCCAGTACTTC | CASSLGGVEETQYF
TRBJ2-1 | - | TRBV11-3 | - | TGTGCCAGCAGCTTAGACCCCGGGGGCAATGAGCAGTTCTTC | CASSLDPGGNEQFF
TRBJ2-1 | TRBD2 | TRBV3-1/TRBV3-2 | - | TGTGCCAGCAGCCAAGTAGGGGCGGGAGGAGGAAATGAGCAGTTCTTC | CASSQVGAGGGNEQFF
TRBJ1-4 | - | TRBV2 | - | TGTGCCAGCAGTTCCGTGGGCGAAAAACTGTTTTTT | CASSSVGEKLFF
TRBJ1-5 | TRBD1 | TRBV6-5 | - | TGTGCCAGCAGAGGGACAGGGTCGGGGCCCCAGCATTTT | CASRGTGSGPQHF
TRBJ2-1 | - | TRBV29-1 | - | TGCAGCGTTGATTGGGAGTGGGTCTACAATGAGCAGTTCTTC | CSVDWEWVYNEQFF
TRBJ1-2 | - | TRBV3-1/TRBV3-2 | - | TGTGCCAGCAGCCAACAGGGTTCCAACTATGGCTACACCTTC | CASSQQGSNYGYTF
TRBJ1-3 | - | TRBV5-4 | - | TGTGCCAGCAGCTTGGGGGGAGGGACCTCTGGAAACACCATATATTTT | CASSLGGGTSGNTIYF